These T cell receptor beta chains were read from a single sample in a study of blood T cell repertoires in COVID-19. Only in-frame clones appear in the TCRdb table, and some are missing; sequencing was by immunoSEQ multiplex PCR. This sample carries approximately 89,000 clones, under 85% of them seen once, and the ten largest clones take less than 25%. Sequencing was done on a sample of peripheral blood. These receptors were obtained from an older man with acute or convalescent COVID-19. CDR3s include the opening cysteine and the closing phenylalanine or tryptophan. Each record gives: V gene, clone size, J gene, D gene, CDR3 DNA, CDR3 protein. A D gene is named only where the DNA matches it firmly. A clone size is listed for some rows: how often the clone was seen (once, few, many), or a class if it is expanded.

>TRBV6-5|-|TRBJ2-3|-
TGTGCCAGCAGTTTCCGACGGGACTCCAATACGCAGTATTTT
CASSFRRDSNTQYF
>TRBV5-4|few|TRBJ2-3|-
TGTGCCAGCAGCTCAAGCACAGATACGCAGTATTTT
CASSSSTDTQYF
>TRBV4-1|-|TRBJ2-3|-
TGCGCCAGCAGCCAAGGTTTATTAACTGGGAGGACAGATACGCAGTATTTT
CASSQGLLTGRTDTQYF
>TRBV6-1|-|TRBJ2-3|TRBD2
TGTGCCAGCAGTGAAGTCGGGGCGGGAGGGCCCACAGATACGCAGTATTTT
CASSEVGAGGPTDTQYF
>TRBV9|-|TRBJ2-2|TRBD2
TGTGCCAGCAGCGTAGAGGGAGGGGTCGAGGAGCTGTTTTTT
CASSVEGGVEELFF
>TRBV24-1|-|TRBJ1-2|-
TGTGCCACCAGTGGTTCGGACTATGGCTACACCTTC
CATSGSDYGYTF
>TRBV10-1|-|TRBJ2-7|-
TGCGCCAGCAGGATGGACAGACCCGGTCCCTACGAGCAGTACTTC
CASRMDRPGPYEQYF
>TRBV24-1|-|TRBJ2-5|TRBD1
TGTGCCACCAGTGAACCGAACGGACAGGGCCAAGAGACCCAGTACTTC
CATSEPNGQGQETQYF
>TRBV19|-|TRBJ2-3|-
TGTGCCAGTAGTACCTCCACTAGCACAGATACGCAGTATTTT
CASSTSTSTDTQYF
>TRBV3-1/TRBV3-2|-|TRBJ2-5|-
TGTGCCAGCAGCCCGGACACCATCCAAGAGACCCAGTACTTC
CASSPDTIQETQYF
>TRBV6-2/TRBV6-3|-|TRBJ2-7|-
TGTGCCAGCAGTCTGACAGGAGTACCCTCCTACGAGCAGTACTTC
CASSLTGVPSYEQYF
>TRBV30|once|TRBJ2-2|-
TGTGCCTGGAAACGGACAAACACCGGGGAGCTGTTTTTT
CAWKRTNTGELFF
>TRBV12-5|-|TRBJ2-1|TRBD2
TGTGCTAGTGCCCAATTTGGGGAGGGCGGGAATGAGCAGTTCTTC
CASAQFGEGGNEQFF
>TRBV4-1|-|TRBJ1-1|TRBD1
TGCGCCAGCAGCCAAGAGGGACAGGGGCTGGGGACTGAAGCTTTCTTT
CASSQEGQGLGTEAFF
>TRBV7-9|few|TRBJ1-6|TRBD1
TGTGCCAGCAGCGTCATCGGGACAGGCCATAATTCACCCCTCCACTTT
CASSVIGTGHNSPLHF
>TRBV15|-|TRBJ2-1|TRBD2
TGTGCCACCAGCAGAGATGTAAGGACTAGCAGTCGAAAATACAATGAGCAGTTCTTC
CATSRDVRTSSRKYNEQFF
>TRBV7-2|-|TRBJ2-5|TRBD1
TGTGCCAGCAGCTCAACCGCAGGGGGCCAGACCCAGTACTTC
CASSSTAGGQTQYF
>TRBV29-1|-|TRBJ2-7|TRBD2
TGCAGCGTTGAAGGGACTAGCGGGGCCCCCTACGAGCAGTACTTC
CSVEGTSGAPYEQYF
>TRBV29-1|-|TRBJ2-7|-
TGCAGCGTTGAAGAGGCCCAGGGGGGATACGAGCAGTACTTC
CSVEEAQGGYEQYF
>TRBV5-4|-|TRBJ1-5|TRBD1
TGTGCCAGCAGCACAGGGACAGTCAATCAGCCCCAGCATTTT
CASSTGTVNQPQHF
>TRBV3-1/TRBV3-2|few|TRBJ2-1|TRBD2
TGTGCCAGCAGCCACCCGGGAGGGGCCTACAATGAGCAGTTCTTC
CASSHPGGAYNEQFF
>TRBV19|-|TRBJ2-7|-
TGTGCCAGTAGTAGAGGACACCCCTACGAGCAGTACTTC
CASSRGHPYEQYF
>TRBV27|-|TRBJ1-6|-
TGTGCCAGCAGCGAGGGTCTCGGTAATTCACCCCTCCACTTT
CASSEGLGNSPLHF
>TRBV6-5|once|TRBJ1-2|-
TGTGCCAGCAGTCCAAGGGGGAAAGGCGGCTACACCTTC
CASSPRGKGGYTF